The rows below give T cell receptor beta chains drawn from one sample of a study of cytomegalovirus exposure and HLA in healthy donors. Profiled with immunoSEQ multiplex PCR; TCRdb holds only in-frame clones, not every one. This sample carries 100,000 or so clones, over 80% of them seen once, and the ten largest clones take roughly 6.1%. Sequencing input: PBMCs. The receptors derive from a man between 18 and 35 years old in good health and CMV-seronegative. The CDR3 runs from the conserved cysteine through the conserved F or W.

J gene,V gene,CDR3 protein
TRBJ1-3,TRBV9,CASSPMTAPMGGNTIYF
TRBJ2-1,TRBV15,CATSGRRLGSVWSGNEQFF
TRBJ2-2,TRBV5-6,CASSRDSRNTGELFF
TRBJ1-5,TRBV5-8,CASSFPSPAQHF
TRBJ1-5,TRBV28,CASKARGVRRNQPQHF
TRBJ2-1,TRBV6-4,CASSGRAANEQFF
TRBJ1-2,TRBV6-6,CASSYSGQANYGYTF
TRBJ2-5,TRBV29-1,CSVDLAQETQYF
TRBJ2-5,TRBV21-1,CASSKGGGQGETQYF
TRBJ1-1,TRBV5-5,CASSQAPGSPTTEAFF
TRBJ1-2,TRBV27,CASSLGQGAGNYGYTF
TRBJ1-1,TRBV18,CASSPGTGMNTEAFF
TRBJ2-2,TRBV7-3,CASSSQGGTGELFF
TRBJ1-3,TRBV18,CASSSPGQGVVGNTIYF
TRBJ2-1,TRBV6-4,CASGLAGGPGNEQFF
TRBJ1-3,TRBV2,CASSESTGRNTIYF
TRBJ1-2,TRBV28,CASSLRRSYGYTF
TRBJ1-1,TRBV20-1,CSYVVLDQAFF
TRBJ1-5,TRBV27,CASSPTPGIQPQHF
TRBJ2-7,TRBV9,CASSLGGGSYEQYF